A selection of T cell receptor beta chains follows, all from one sample in a study of T-cell reconstitution after alpha-beta-depleted transplantation in children. TCRdb re-called the PCR reads through MiXCR, storing one row per CDR3 protein. This table has 540,000 or so distinct CDR3 sequences, under 30% appearing once. Sample: PBMCs, mostly from graft donor cells, taken 360 days after TCRalphabeta/CD19-depleted stem cell transplant. All receptors derive from a boy under two years old who had a stem cell transplant for acute myeloid leukemia, so the T cells may come from the graft donor. Each CDR3 is given with its conserved first and last residue. Each record gives: V gene, D gene, J gene, clone size, CDR3 DNA, CDR3 protein. D genes are given only for firm matches. A row's size may be missing; if present it is once, few, many or a size class.

v_gene: TRBV20-1; d_gene: TRBD2; j_gene: TRBJ2-5; abundance: -; CDR3nt: TGCTGTGCTAGAGATGGGACTAGCGGGGGGCAAGAGACCCAGTACTTC; CDR3aa: CCARDGTSGGQETQYF
v_gene: TRBV7-9; d_gene: TRBD2; j_gene: TRBJ2-5; abundance: -; CDR3nt: TGTGCCAGCAGCTATGGGGGGGGAGAAGAGACCCAGTACTTC; CDR3aa: CASSYGGGEETQYF
v_gene: TRBV20-1; d_gene: -; j_gene: TRBJ1-6; abundance: -; CDR3nt: TGCAGTGCCGGACGGAGCTCCTATAATTCACCCCTCCACTTT; CDR3aa: CSAGRSSYNSPLHF
v_gene: TRBV20-1; d_gene: -; j_gene: TRBJ2-2; abundance: few; CDR3nt: TGCAGTGCTAGAGATGCCCGCTCCGGGGAGCTGTTTTTT; CDR3aa: CSARDARSGELFF
v_gene: TRBV20-1; d_gene: -; j_gene: TRBJ2-1; abundance: many; CDR3nt: TGCAGTGCTAGTGCCTCCTACAATGAGCAGTTCTTC; CDR3aa: CSASASYNEQFF
v_gene: TRBV20-1; d_gene: -; j_gene: TRBJ2-5; abundance: many; CDR3nt: TGCAGTGCTAGAGGTCCCGGGGGACAGGGTTCCCCATCCAGGACTAGCGTCCGGGGGACCCAGTACTTC; CDR3aa: CSARGPGGQGSPSRTSVRGTQYF
v_gene: TRBV10-2; d_gene: -; j_gene: TRBJ2-1; abundance: -; CDR3nt: TGCGCCAGCAGTGAGTATTGGAGGGACCGCTCCTACAATGAGCAGTTCTTC; CDR3aa: CASSEYWRDRSYNEQFF
v_gene: TRBV7-9; d_gene: -; j_gene: TRBJ1-2; abundance: -; CDR3nt: TGTGCCATCAAAGGGGACCTCCACGGCTACACCTTC; CDR3aa: CAIKGDLHGYTF
v_gene: TRBV7-2; d_gene: -; j_gene: TRBJ2-3; abundance: -; CDR3nt: TGTGCCAGCAGCCCGCAGGGGACCACCCTGGGAGTTACGCAGTATTTT; CDR3aa: CASSPQGTTLGVTQYF
v_gene: TRBV29-1; d_gene: TRBD2; j_gene: TRBJ2-3; abundance: few; CDR3nt: TGCAGCGTCCCTAGCACTCACCAGGGGCTAGCGGGGGGAATGTATACGCAGTATTTT; CDR3aa: CSVPSTHQGLAGGMYTQYF
v_gene: TRBV11-2; d_gene: TRBD2; j_gene: TRBJ2-1; abundance: -; CDR3nt: TGTGCCAGCAGCTTAATTGGACTAGCTAGTGAGCAGTTCTTC; CDR3aa: CASSLIGLASEQFF
v_gene: TRBV28; d_gene: TRBD2; j_gene: TRBJ2-1; abundance: few; CDR3nt: TGTGCCAGCAGCCCCGTTCTAGCGGGTTCCTACAATGAGCAGTTCTTC; CDR3aa: CASSPVLAGSYNEQFF
v_gene: TRBV5-1; d_gene: TRBD2; j_gene: TRBJ2-1; abundance: few; CDR3nt: TGCGCCAGCAGCTTGGCCGGTTGGACTAGCGGGGGCCCCTACAATGAGCAGTTCTTC; CDR3aa: CASSLAGWTSGGPYNEQFF
v_gene: TRBV20-1; d_gene: -; j_gene: TRBJ1-3; abundance: -; CDR3nt: TGCAGTGCTAGGTTTTCGGGAAACACCATATATTTT; CDR3aa: CSARFSGNTIYF
v_gene: TRBV29-1; d_gene: -; j_gene: TRBJ1-2; abundance: many; CDR3nt: TGCAGCGTTGGACGAATGGACGGACTATACCTCTTC; CDR3aa: CSVGRMDGLYLF
v_gene: TRBV18; d_gene: -; j_gene: TRBJ1-6; abundance: many; CDR3nt: TGTGCCAGCTCACCTTCCACGGGAACACCCCTCCACTTT; CDR3aa: CASSPSTGTPLHF
v_gene: TRBV12-5; d_gene: TRBD1; j_gene: TRBJ1-5; abundance: -; CDR3nt: TGTGCTAGTGGTGCCGCCGGGACAGGAAATCAGCCCCAGCATTTT; CDR3aa: CASGAAGTGNQPQHF
v_gene: TRBV28; d_gene: TRBD1; j_gene: TRBJ1-1; abundance: many; CDR3nt: TGTGCCAGCAGCTTAAGCCCTCTAAGGACAGGAGACACTGAAGCTTTCTTT; CDR3aa: CASSLSPLRTGDTEAFF
v_gene: TRBV6-5; d_gene: -; j_gene: TRBJ1-5; abundance: -; CDR3nt: TGTGCCAGCAGTTACCTAGGGGGTCAGCCCCAGCATTTT; CDR3aa: CASSYLGGQPQHF
v_gene: TRBV24-1; d_gene: -; j_gene: TRBJ2-5; abundance: -; CDR3nt: TGTGCCACCAGTGATTTGACGACCCAAGAGACCCAGTACTTC; CDR3aa: CATSDLTTQETQYF
v_gene: TRBV9; d_gene: TRBD2; j_gene: TRBJ2-7; abundance: many; CDR3nt: TGTGCCAGCAGCGTAGCTGGCGGGGGAGAGCAGTACTTC; CDR3aa: CASSVAGGGEQYF
v_gene: TRBV20-1; d_gene: -; j_gene: TRBJ2-3; abundance: few; CDR3nt: TGCAGTGCTACCATTCAGGTGGGAGATACGCAGTATTTT; CDR3aa: CSATIQVGDTQYF
v_gene: TRBV5-8; d_gene: TRBD2; j_gene: TRBJ2-1; abundance: -; CDR3nt: TGTGCCAGCAGCTTGGCTACTACTAGCGGGGGTTTAAATGAGCAGTTCTTC; CDR3aa: CASSLATTSGGLNEQFF
v_gene: TRBV6-5; d_gene: -; j_gene: TRBJ2-7; abundance: -; CDR3nt: TGTGCCAGCAGTTACAGGGACGGAACCTACGAGCAGTACTTC; CDR3aa: CASSYRDGTYEQYF
v_gene: TRBV9; d_gene: -; j_gene: TRBJ1-1; abundance: few; CDR3nt: TGTGCCAGCAGCGGAGTGAGCACTGAAGCTTTCTTT; CDR3aa: CASSGVSTEAFF
v_gene: TRBV12-3/TRBV12-4; d_gene: -; j_gene: TRBJ2-5; abundance: -; CDR3nt: TGTGCCAGCAGCCCTCTCCTATGGTGGGCCCAGTACTTC; CDR3aa: CASSPLLWWAQYF
v_gene: TRBV5-5; d_gene: -; j_gene: TRBJ1-5; abundance: many; CDR3nt: TGTGCCAGCAGCTTGGAGCTAGGGGGAGGGCCCCAGCATTTT; CDR3aa: CASSLELGGGPQHF
v_gene: TRBV10-3; d_gene: -; j_gene: TRBJ2-2; abundance: -; CDR3nt: TGTGCCATCAGCAGGGGAGCGAGGACCGGGGAGCTGTTTTTT; CDR3aa: CAISRGARTGELFF
v_gene: TRBV19; d_gene: -; j_gene: TRBJ2-6; abundance: -; CDR3nt: TGTGCCAGTAGTATTCAGAGAGGGCAGTACTCTGGGGCCAACGTCCTGACTTTC; CDR3aa: CASSIQRGQYSGANVLTF
v_gene: TRBV4-3; d_gene: TRBD1; j_gene: TRBJ1-5; abundance: few; CDR3nt: TGCGCCAGCAGCCAAGAGGGGGACAGGGTAGGTCAGCCCCAGCATTTT; CDR3aa: CASSQEGDRVGQPQHF
v_gene: TRBV12-3/TRBV12-4; d_gene: -; j_gene: TRBJ2-7; abundance: few; CDR3nt: TGTGCCAGCAGCTTACACGGGGACGAGCAGTACTTC; CDR3aa: CASSLHGDEQYF
v_gene: TRBV12-3/TRBV12-4; d_gene: -; j_gene: TRBJ2-1; abundance: many; CDR3nt: TGTGCCAGCAGACGCATCAATGAGCAGTTCTTC; CDR3aa: CASRRINEQFF
v_gene: TRBV28; d_gene: -; j_gene: TRBJ1-3; abundance: -; CDR3nt: TGTGCCTCGATAGGGACTGGAAACACCATATATTTT; CDR3aa: CASIGTGNTIYF
v_gene: TRBV23-1; d_gene: TRBD1; j_gene: TRBJ2-7; abundance: -; CDR3nt: TGCGCCAGCAGTCGGACAGGGATCCCCTACGAGCAGTACTTC; CDR3aa: CASSRTGIPYEQYF
v_gene: TRBV6-1; d_gene: TRBD1; j_gene: TRBJ2-3; abundance: few; CDR3nt: TGTGCCAGCAGCTTTGGGACAGGGGAATTCACAGATACGCAGTATTTT; CDR3aa: CASSFGTGEFTDTQYF
v_gene: TRBV11-1; d_gene: -; j_gene: TRBJ2-1; abundance: -; CDR3nt: TGTGCCAGCAGCTTAGCAATTTCGGGGTATCTCTCCTACAATGAGCAGTTCTTC; CDR3aa: CASSLAISGYLSYNEQFF
v_gene: TRBV20-1; d_gene: TRBD2; j_gene: TRBJ2-4; abundance: few; CDR3nt: TGCAGTGCTAGAGGCGGGGGAAACATTCAGTACTTC; CDR3aa: CSARGGGNIQYF
v_gene: TRBV4-1; d_gene: TRBD2; j_gene: TRBJ2-1; abundance: -; CDR3nt: TGCGCCAGCAGCGTAGCGGGGGTCTACAATGAGCAGTTCTTC; CDR3aa: CASSVAGVYNEQFF
v_gene: TRBV9; d_gene: TRBD1; j_gene: TRBJ2-7; abundance: -; CDR3nt: TGTGCCAGCAGCGTAGGAGCCGGGACAGCCCGCTACGAGCAGTACTTC; CDR3aa: CASSVGAGTARYEQYF
v_gene: TRBV10-3; d_gene: -; j_gene: TRBJ1-4; abundance: -; CDR3nt: TGTGCCATCAGTGGGTCTTGGCGACCTAATGAAAAACTGTTTTTT; CDR3aa: CAISGSWRPNEKLFF
v_gene: TRBV6-1; d_gene: TRBD1; j_gene: TRBJ2-2; abundance: few; CDR3nt: TGTGCCAGCAGCAGGACAGGGGCATTGAACACCGGGGAGCTGTTTTTT; CDR3aa: CASSRTGALNTGELFF
v_gene: TRBV7-2; d_gene: -; j_gene: TRBJ1-2; abundance: few; CDR3nt: TGTGCCAGCAGCTTTGAACCTTATGGCTACACCTTC; CDR3aa: CASSFEPYGYTF
v_gene: TRBV5-1; d_gene: TRBD2; j_gene: TRBJ2-1; abundance: -; CDR3nt: TGCGCCAGCAGCTTAGAGCGGGGTGTAATTACGGAGCAGTTCTTC; CDR3aa: CASSLERGVITEQFF
v_gene: TRBV20-1; d_gene: -; j_gene: TRBJ2-6; abundance: -; CDR3nt: TGCAGTGCTAGAGACCTGGGGACCGTTAGGGGTTCTGGGGCCAACGTCCTGACTTTC; CDR3aa: CSARDLGTVRGSGANVLTF
v_gene: TRBV4-1; d_gene: -; j_gene: TRBJ2-2; abundance: many; CDR3nt: TGCGCCAGCAGCCAAGTGGCGGCGAGACCTGCGAACACCGGGGAGCTGTTTTTT; CDR3aa: CASSQVAARPANTGELFF
v_gene: TRBV27; d_gene: -; j_gene: TRBJ2-3; abundance: -; CDR3nt: TGTGCCAGCAGTGGACAGACAGGACCCACAGATACGCAGTATTTT; CDR3aa: CASSGQTGPTDTQYF
v_gene: TRBV7-2; d_gene: -; j_gene: TRBJ2-5; abundance: -; CDR3nt: TGTGCCAGCAGCTTAGCGGTCGGCCCGAAGGAGACCCAGTACTTC; CDR3aa: CASSLAVGPKETQYF
v_gene: TRBV7-2; d_gene: -; j_gene: TRBJ2-5; abundance: many; CDR3nt: TGTGCCAGCAGCTTAGAGGTGGGGAGGGAGACCCAGTACTTC; CDR3aa: CASSLEVGRETQYF
v_gene: TRBV7-2; d_gene: -; j_gene: TRBJ2-3; abundance: few; CDR3nt: TGTGCCAGCAGCTTAGGGCTCCAGCATGATACGCAGTATTTT; CDR3aa: CASSLGLQHDTQYF
v_gene: TRBV20-1; d_gene: -; j_gene: TRBJ2-7; abundance: -; CDR3nt: TGCAGTGCTAGGGGTCCTCGCGACAGCTCCTACGAGCAGTACTTC; CDR3aa: CSARGPRDSSYEQYF
v_gene: TRBV18; d_gene: -; j_gene: TRBJ2-7; abundance: few; CDR3nt: TGTGCCAGCTCACCACCCGGTCCTTCAGCCTACGAGCAGTACTTC; CDR3aa: CASSPPGPSAYEQYF
v_gene: TRBV12-3/TRBV12-4; d_gene: -; j_gene: TRBJ1-3; abundance: many; CDR3nt: TGTGCCAGCAGTTTGGGACGGATCTCTGGAAACACCATATATTTT; CDR3aa: CASSLGRISGNTIYF
v_gene: TRBV15; d_gene: -; j_gene: TRBJ1-1; abundance: -; CDR3nt: TGTGCCACCAGTCCCCGATCTAGTCGGCTGGTATGGACTGAAGCTTTCTTT; CDR3aa: CATSPRSSRLVWTEAFF
v_gene: TRBV25-1; d_gene: TRBD2; j_gene: TRBJ2-1; abundance: many; CDR3nt: TGTGCCAGCACCCCAACGGGAGGTGAGCAGTTCTTC; CDR3aa: CASTPTGGEQFF
v_gene: TRBV20-1; d_gene: -; j_gene: TRBJ1-5; abundance: many; CDR3nt: TGCAGTGCTAGAGATGGAACGGGACTGAGGAATCAGCCCCAGCATTTT; CDR3aa: CSARDGTGLRNQPQHF